This TCR beta chain was captured by sequencing in a study of blood T cell repertoires in COVID-19. Trimming left V 4 bases short and J 0 bases short, with 14 bases between. The CDR3 is 16 amino acids. In germline, CDR1 is SGHDT, CDR2 YYEEEE. Source study methods: Nucleated cell counts were estimated from reference gene primer amplification. Produced via immunoSEQ multiplex PCR; TCRdb's table is partial and in-frame only. Clonal size and the V and J genes are those of that table, whereas D and trimming came from the DNA. In the table there are approximately 68,000 clones, approximately 85% of which are singletons.

The gene calls are TRBV5-6 and TRBJ2-1; D not certain. The origin of this receptor is a woman of 80 years or more with active or convalescent COVID-19. The sequenced material came from peripheral blood. The CDR3, as DNA: TGTGCCAGCAGCCCAAGTAACCACAGCTCCTACAATGAGCAGTTCTTC. Translation: CASSPSNHSSYNEQFF.